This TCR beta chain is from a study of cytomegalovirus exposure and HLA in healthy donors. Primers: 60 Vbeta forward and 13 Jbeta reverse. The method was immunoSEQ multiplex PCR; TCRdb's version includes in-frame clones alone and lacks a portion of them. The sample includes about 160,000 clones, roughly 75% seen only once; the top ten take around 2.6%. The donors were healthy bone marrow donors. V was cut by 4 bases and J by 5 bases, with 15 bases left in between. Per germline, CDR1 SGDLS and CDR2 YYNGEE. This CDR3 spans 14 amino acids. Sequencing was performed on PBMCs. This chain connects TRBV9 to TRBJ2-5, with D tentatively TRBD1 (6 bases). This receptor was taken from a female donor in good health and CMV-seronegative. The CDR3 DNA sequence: TGTGCCAGCAGCCCCCAGGGGACCGAGGAGACCCAGTACTTC. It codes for CASSPQGTEETQYF.